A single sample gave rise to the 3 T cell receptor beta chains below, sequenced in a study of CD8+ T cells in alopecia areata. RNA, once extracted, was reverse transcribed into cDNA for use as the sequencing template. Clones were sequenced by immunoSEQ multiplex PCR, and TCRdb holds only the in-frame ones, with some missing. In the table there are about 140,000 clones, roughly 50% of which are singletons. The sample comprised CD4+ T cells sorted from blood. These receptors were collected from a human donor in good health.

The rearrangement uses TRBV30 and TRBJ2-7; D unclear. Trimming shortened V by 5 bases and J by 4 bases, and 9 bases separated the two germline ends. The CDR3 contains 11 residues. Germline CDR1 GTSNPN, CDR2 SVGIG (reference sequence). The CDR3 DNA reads TGTGCCTGGGGCACTTTGTACGAGCAGTACTTC. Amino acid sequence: CAWGTLYEQYF.

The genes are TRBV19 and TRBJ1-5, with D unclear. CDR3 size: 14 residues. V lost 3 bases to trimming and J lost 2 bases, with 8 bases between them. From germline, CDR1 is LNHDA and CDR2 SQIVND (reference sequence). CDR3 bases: TGTGCCAGTAGTATGGTCGGGGGCAATCAGCCCCAGCATTTT. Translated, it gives CASSMVGGNQPQHF.

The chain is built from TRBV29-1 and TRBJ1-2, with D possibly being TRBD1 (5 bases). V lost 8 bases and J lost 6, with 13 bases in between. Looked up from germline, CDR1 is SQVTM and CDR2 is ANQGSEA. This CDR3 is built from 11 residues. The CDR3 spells CSTRDGDGYTF. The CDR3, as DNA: TGCAGCACCCGGGACGGAGATGGCTACACCTTC.